These 16 T cell receptor beta chains were sequenced from one sample in a study of technical replicates of blood from a few donors. Sequenced by immunoSEQ multiplex PCR; TCRdb stores in-frame clones only, minus some. Among about 87,000 clones listed, approximately 95% were seen once. Specimen: T cells isolated from PBMCs. Receptors originate from a human donor in good health.

This chain links TRBV6-4 with TRBJ2-2; TRBD2 agrees at 9 bases. V gave up 2 bases and J gave up 1 base; unmatched junction bases: 2. CDR1 is MRHNA and CDR2 is SNTAGT in the germline V gene. The CDR3 runs 16 residues. The CDR3 coding sequence is TGTGCCAGCAGTGACGGAGCGGGAGGGAACACCGGGGAGCTGTTTTTT. Protein: CASSDGAGGNTGELFF.

The chain couples TRBV10-1 to TRBJ2-5; a weak D match, TRBD2 (6 bases). V dropped 3 bases and J dropped 4 bases, with 12 bases sitting between them. The CDR3 has 14 residues. Germline loops: CDR1 WNHNN, CDR2 SYGVQD (reference sequence). CDR3: CASSELAQGETQYF. The CDR3 DNA follows: TGCGCCAGCAGTGAACTAGCCCAGGGAGAGACCCAGTACTTC.

The chain uses TRBV30 and TRBJ2-7; D is possibly TRBD1 (5 bases). The CDR3 totals 13 residues. Trimming removed 4 bases from V and 4 bases from J, with 14 bases in between. Germline V gene data show CDR1 as GTSNPN and CDR2 as SVGIG (reference sequence). CDR3 sequence (DNA): TGTGCCTGGAAACTTGACAGCCCATACGAGCAGTACTTC. This sequence encodes CAWKLDSPYEQYF.

The chain combines TRBV28 with TRBJ1-3; unclear D gene. The CDR3 sequence is 14 residues long. Germline V CDR1 and CDR2: MDHEN, SYDVKM. V dropped 3 bases and J dropped 4 bases, with 10 bases sitting between them. DNA of the CDR3: TGTGCCAGCAGTTTTTATGGAGGCGGAAACACCATATATTTT. Translation: CASSFYGGGNTIYF.

This chain joins TRBV4-1 and TRBJ2-7, with D maybe TRBD1 (6 bases). The ends were cut back, 4 bases at V and 7 bases at J, with 23 bases in the middle. This CDR3 is built from 16 residues. CDR1 MGHRA and CDR2 YSYEKL come from the germline V gene. CDR3 in amino acids: CASSRDRRSEYWEQYF. CDR3 DNA: TGCGCCAGCAGCCGTGACAGGCGCTCCGAATATTGGGAGCAGTACTTC.

The chain carries TRBV19 and TRBJ2-7; 9 positions match TRBD2. Unmatched junction bases numbered 6, after V lost 3 bases and J lost 3 bases. The CDR3 extends over 15 amino acids. The germline V gene has CDR1 LNHDA and CDR2 SQIVND (reference sequence). The CDR3 DNA reads TGTGCCAGTAGTATTGTTCTAGCGGGAAACTACGAGCAGTACTTC. It codes for CASSIVLAGNYEQYF. Using reference TRBV19 and TRBJ2-7 for the parts outside the CDR3, the full variable domain is DGGITQSPKYLFRKEGQNVTLSCEQNLNHDAMYWYRQDPGQGLRLIYYSQIVNDFQKGDIAEGYSVSREKKESFPLTVTSAQKNPTAFYLCASSIVLAGNYEQYFGPGTRLTVT.

This rearrangement joins TRBV11-1 to TRBJ2-1; the D gene is possibly TRBD2 (6 bases). The V end was cut by 6 bases, the J end by 0 bases, with 9 bases between. CDR1 and CDR2 from the germline V gene are SGHAT and FQDESV (reference sequence). The length of the CDR3 is 14 residues. CDR3 region: CASSIGSSYNEQFF. Here the CDR3 DNA reads TGTGCCAGCAGTATCGGGAGCTCCTACAATGAGCAGTTCTTC.

The chain recombines TRBV27 with TRBJ1-1; D gene ambiguous. The germline V gene encodes CDR1 MNHEY and CDR2 SMNVEV (reference sequence). This CDR3 contains 13 residues. V was cut by 0 bases and J by 4 bases, with 6 bases left in between. CDR3 loop: CASSLSAFTEAFF. CDR3 in DNA: TGTGCCAGCAGTTTATCGGCCTTCACTGAAGCTTTCTTT.

The V gene is TRBV15, the J gene TRBJ2-7; D is possibly TRBD2 (6 bases). Germline V CDR1 and CDR2: LNHNV, YYDKDF (reference sequence). Trimming stripped 0 bases from V and 0 bases from J, with 12 bases between. The CDR3 runs 16 residues. The CDR3 loop reads CATSRDMEGSSYEQYF. The CDR3 DNA reads as TGTGCCACCAGCAGAGATATGGAGGGGAGCTCCTACGAGCAGTACTTC.

The chain has TRBV5-1 and TRBJ1-1; D is unresolved. The CDR3 is 14 residues long. The germline V and J ends were trimmed by 0 bases and 2 bases, with 8 bases remaining between them. Germline CDR1 SGHRS, CDR2 YFSETQ. The CDR3 nucleotides read TGCGCCAGCAGCTTGGAGGGAGTTAACACTGAAGCTTTCTTT. Translated, it gives CASSLEGVNTEAFF. The whole variable domain, filled in from reference TRBV5-1 and TRBJ1-1, reads KAGVTQTPRYLIKTRGQQVTLSCSPISGHRSVSWYQQTPGQGLQFLFEYFSETQRNKGNFPGRFSGRQFSNSRSEMNVSTLELGDSALYLCASSLEGVNTEAFFGQGTRLTVV.

The chain couples TRBV5-4 to TRBJ1-2; D unclear. CDR3 length equals 17 residues. The germline V gene has CDR1 SGHNT and CDR2 YYREEE (reference sequence). V lost 0 bases and J lost 2, with 17 bases in between. The CDR3 nucleotides are TGTGCCAGCAGCTTGGGGCGGGAAACGGTGGCGAACTATGGCTACACCTTC. Translated: CASSLGRETVANYGYTF.

The chain uses TRBV4-3 and TRBJ2-1; 12 nucleotides align to TRBD2. The CDR3 sequence is 15 residues long. The trim removed 5 bases at V and 7 bases at J, leaving 6 bases unmatched. Germline V lookup: CDR1 LGHNA, CDR2 YSLEER. As DNA, the CDR3 is TGCGCCAGCAGCTCTAGCGGGAGGGCCTGGAATGAGCAGTTCTTC. This gives the protein CASSSSGRAWNEQFF.

V gene TRBV2 combines with J gene TRBJ1-1; D gene uncertain. The CDR3 length is 14 residues. The germline gives CDR1 SNHLY, CDR2 FYNNEI. V gave up 2 bases and J gave up 11 bases, with 18 bases separating them. The CDR3 region has the DNA TGTGCCAGCAGTGAATTTGCCCGGAGTGACTGGGCTTTCTTT. Translated, it gives CASSEFARSDWAFF.

The J gene is TRBJ2-2, the V gene TRBV6-5; D is perhaps TRBD2 (6 bases). The V and J ends lost 6 bases and 7 bases respectively, with 12 bases between them. Germline assignment: CDR1 MNHEY and CDR2 SVGAGI. The CDR3 extends over 13 amino acids. This chain's CDR3 is CASSGSHSGELFF. For the CDR3, the DNA is TGTGCCAGCAGCGGGAGCCATAGCGGGGAGCTGTTTTTT.

The chain carries TRBV5-5 and TRBJ2-3; weak D call: TRBD1 (8 bases). The CDR3 is 17 residues long. V was clipped by 0 bases and J by 3 bases, with 17 bases between them. From germline, CDR1 is SGHKS and CDR2 YYEKEE (reference sequence). CDR3 in DNA: TGTGCCAGCAGCTTGGCCCCCGGACAGGGAGGGACAGATACGCAGTATTTT. Translating it yields CASSLAPGQGGTDTQYF.

This clone has a single count. The chain couples TRBV7-9 to TRBJ2-3, with no clear D. Germline CDR1 and CDR2: SEHNR and FQNEAQ (reference sequence). V was trimmed by 2 bases and J by 5 bases, leaving 5 bases between them. The CDR3 contains 12 residues. CDR3 in DNA: TGTGCCAGCAGCTTATTAATAGATACGCAGTATTTT. This sequence encodes CASSLLIDTQYF.